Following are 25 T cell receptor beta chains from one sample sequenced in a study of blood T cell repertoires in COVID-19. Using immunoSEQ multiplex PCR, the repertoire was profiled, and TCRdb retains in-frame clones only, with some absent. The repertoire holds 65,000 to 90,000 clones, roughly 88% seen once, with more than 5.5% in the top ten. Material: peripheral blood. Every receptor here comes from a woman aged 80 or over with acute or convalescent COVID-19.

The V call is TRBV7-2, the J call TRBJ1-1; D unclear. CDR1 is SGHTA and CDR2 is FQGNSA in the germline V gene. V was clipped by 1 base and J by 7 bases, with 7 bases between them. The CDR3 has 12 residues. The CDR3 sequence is CASSLGGYEAFF. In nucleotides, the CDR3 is TGTGCCAGCAGCTTAGGAGGGTATGAAGCTTTCTTT.

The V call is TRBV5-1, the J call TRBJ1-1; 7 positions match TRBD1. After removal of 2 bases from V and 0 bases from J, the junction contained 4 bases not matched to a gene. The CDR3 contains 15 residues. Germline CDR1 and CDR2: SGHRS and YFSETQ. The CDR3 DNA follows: TGCGCCAGCAGCTTTAAAGGGGGCCTGAACACTGAAGCTTTCTTT. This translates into CASSFKGGLNTEAFF.

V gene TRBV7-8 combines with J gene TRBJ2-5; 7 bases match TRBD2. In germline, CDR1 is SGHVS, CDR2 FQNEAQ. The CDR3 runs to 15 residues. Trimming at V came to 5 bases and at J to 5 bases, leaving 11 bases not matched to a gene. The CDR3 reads CASSRGGSGRETQYF. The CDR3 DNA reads TGTGCCAGCAGCCGCGGCGGGAGTGGAAGGGAGACCCAGTACTTC.

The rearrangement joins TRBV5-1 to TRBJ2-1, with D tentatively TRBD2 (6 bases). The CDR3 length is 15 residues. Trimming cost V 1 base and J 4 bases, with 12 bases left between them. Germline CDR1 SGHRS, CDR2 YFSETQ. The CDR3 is CASSLMPSDYNEQFF. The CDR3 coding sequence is TGCGCCAGCAGCTTGATGCCTAGCGATTACAATGAGCAGTTCTTC.

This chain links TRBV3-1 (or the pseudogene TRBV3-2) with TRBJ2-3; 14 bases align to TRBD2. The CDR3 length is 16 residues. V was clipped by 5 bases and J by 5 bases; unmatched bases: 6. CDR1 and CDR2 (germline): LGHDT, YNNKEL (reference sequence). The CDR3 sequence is CASSEGLAGVRDTQYF. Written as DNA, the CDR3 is TGTGCCAGCAGCGAGGGACTAGCGGGAGTTAGAGATACGCAGTATTTT.

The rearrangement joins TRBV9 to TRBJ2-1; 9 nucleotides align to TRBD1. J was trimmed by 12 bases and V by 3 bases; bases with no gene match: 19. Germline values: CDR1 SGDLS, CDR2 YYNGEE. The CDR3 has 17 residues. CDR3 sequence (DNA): TGTGCCAGCAGCGCTCCTTCTCCGGGACAGGGAGGTGGGGTGCAGTTCTTC. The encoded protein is CASSAPSPGQGGGVQFF.

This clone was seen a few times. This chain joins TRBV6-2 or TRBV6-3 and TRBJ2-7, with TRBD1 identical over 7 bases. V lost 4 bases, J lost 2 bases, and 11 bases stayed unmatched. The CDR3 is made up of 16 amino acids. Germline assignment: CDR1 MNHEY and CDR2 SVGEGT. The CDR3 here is CASSSRGQGRTYEQYF. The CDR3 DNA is TGTGCCAGCAGTTCGAGGGGGCAGGGACGGACCTACGAGCAGTACTTC.

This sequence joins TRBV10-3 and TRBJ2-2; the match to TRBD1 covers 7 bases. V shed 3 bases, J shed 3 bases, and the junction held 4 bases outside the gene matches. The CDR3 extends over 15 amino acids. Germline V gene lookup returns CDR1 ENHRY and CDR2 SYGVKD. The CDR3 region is CAISDNTGDTGELFF. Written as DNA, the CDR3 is TGTGCCATCAGTGATAATACAGGGGACACCGGGGAGCTGTTTTTT.

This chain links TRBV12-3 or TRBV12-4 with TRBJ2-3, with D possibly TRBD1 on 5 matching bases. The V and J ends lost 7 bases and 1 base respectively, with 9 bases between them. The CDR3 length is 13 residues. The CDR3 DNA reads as TGTGCCAGCACTCAAGGGGGCACAGATACGCAGTATTTT. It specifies CASTQGGTDTQYF.

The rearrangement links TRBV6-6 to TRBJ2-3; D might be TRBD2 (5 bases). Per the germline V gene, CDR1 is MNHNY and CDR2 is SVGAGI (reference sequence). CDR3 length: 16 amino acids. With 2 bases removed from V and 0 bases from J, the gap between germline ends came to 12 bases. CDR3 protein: CASSYILGPSTDTQYF. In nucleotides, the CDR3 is TGTGCCAGCAGTTACATACTAGGGCCTAGCACAGATACGCAGTATTTT.

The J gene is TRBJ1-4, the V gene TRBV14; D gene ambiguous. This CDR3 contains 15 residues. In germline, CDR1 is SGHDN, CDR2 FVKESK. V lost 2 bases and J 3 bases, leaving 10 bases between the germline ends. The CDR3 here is CASSQPAPSNEKLFF. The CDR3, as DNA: TGTGCCAGCAGCCAACCCGCGCCTTCTAATGAAAAACTGTTTTTT.

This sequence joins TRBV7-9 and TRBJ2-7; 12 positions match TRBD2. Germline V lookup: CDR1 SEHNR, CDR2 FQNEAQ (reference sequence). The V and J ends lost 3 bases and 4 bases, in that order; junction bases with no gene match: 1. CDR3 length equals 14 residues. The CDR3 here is CASSFGTSGYEQYF. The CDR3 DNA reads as TGTGCCAGCAGCTTTGGGACTAGCGGGTACGAGCAGTACTTC. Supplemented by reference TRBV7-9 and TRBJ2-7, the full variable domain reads DTGVSQNPRHKITKRGQNVTFRCDPISEHNRLYWYRQTLGQGPEFLTYFQNEAQLEKSRLLSDRFSAERPKGSFSTLEIQRTEQGDSAMYLCASSFGTSGYEQYFGPGTRLTVT.

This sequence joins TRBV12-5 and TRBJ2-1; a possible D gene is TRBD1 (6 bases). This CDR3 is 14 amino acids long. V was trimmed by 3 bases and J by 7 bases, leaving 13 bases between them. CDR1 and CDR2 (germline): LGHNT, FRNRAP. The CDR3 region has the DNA TGTGCTAGTGGTTTCACCCTTAGGGGGAATGAGCAGTTCTTC. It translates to CASGFTLRGNEQFF.

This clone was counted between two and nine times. The DNA for the CDR3 is TGTGCCATCAGTGAGGACATGGCGCTCTATGGCTACACCTTC. Protein: CAISEDMALYGYTF. V gene TRBV10-3 combines with J gene TRBJ1-2, with D unresolved. The CDR3 sequence is 14 residues long. V dropped 2 bases and J dropped 4 bases, with 11 bases sitting between them. Germline CDR1 ENHRY, CDR2 SYGVKD.

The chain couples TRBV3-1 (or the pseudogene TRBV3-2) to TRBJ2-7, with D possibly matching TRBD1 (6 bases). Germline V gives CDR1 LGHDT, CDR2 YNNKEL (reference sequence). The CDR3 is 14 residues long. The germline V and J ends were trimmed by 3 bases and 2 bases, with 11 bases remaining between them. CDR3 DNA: TGTGCCAGCAGCCATAGGACAGAAACCTACGAGCAGTACTTC. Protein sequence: CASSHRTETYEQYF.

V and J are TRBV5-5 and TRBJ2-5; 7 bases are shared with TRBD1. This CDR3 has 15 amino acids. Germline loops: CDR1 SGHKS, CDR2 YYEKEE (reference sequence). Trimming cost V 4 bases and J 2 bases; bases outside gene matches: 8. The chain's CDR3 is CASSPLDRSQETQYF. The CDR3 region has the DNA TGTGCCAGCAGCCCCTTGGACAGGAGTCAAGAGACCCAGTACTTC.

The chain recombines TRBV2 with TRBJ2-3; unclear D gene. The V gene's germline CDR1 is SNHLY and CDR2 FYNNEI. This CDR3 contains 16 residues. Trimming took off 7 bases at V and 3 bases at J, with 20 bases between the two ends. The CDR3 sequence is CASTLITRVITDTQYF. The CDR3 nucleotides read TGTGCCAGCACCCTAATTACGCGTGTTATAACAGATACGCAGTATTTT.

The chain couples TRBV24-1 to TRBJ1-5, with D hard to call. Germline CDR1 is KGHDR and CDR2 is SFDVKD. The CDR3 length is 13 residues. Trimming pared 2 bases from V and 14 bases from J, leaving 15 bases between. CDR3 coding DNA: TGTGCCACCAGTGATTCCCTTCGGGGTGAAAAGCATTTT. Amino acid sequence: CATSDSLRGEKHF.

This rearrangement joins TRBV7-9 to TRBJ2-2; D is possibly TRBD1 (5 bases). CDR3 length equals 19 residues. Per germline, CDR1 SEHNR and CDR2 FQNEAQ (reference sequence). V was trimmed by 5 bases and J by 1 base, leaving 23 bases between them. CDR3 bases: TGTGCCAGCAGCGCCACCCCCCAGGGTACGATCATGAACACCGGGGAGCTGTTTTTT. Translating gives CASSATPQGTIMNTGELFF.

As DNA, the CDR3 is TGTGCCAGCAGTGATAGACTAGCGGGTGGAGAGACCCAGTACTTC. This sequence encodes CASSDRLAGGETQYF. The V call is TRBV2, the J call TRBJ2-5, with TRBD2 matching 10 bases. J gave up 4 bases and V 3 bases, and 5 bases lay outside the gene matches. CDR1 SNHLY and CDR2 FYNNEI come from the germline V gene. The CDR3 is 15 amino acids.

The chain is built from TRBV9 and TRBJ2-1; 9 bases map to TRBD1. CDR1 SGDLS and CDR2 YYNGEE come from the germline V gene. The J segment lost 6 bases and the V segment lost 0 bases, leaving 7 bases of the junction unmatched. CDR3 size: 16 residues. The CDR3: CASSVGAGTGSNEQFF. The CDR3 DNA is TGTGCCAGCAGCGTAGGGGCCGGGACAGGGTCCAATGAGCAGTTCTTC. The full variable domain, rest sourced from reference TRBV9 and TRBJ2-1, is DSGVTQTPKHLITATGQRVTLRCSPRSGDLSVYWYQQSLDQGLQFLIQYYNGEERAKGNILERFSAQQFPDLHSELNLSSLELGDSALYFCASSVGAGTGSNEQFFGPGTRLTVL.

This chain's CDR3 is CASSDRPPGQGYSPLHF. The CDR3 bases are TGTGCCAGTAGTGACCGACCCCCGGGACAGGGGTATTCACCCCTCCACTTT. The J gene is TRBJ1-6, the V gene TRBV19, with 10 bases fitting TRBD1. The V and J ends lost 5 bases and 8 bases, in that order; junction bases with no gene match: 12. CDR1 LNHDA and CDR2 SQIVND come from the germline V gene (reference sequence). This CDR3 region has 17 residues.

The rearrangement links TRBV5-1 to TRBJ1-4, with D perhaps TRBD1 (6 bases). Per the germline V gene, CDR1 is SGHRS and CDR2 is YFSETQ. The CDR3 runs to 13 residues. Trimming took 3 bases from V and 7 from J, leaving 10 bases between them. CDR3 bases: TGCGCCAGCAGCTGGGACACGGGTGAAAAACTGTTTTTT. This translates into CASSWDTGEKLFF.

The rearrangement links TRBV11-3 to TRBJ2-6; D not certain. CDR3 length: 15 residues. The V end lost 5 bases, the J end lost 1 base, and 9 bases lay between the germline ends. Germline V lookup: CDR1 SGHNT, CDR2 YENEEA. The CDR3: CASSPTGSGANVLTF. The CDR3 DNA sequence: TGTGCCAGCAGCCCTACGGGTTCTGGGGCCAACGTCCTGACTTTC. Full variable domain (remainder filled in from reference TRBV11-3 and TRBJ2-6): EAGVVQSPRYKIIEKKQPVAFWCNPISGHNTLYWYLQNLGQGPELLIRYENEEAVDDSQLPKDRFSAERLKGVDSTLKIQPAELGDSAVYLCASSPTGSGANVLTFGAGSRLTVL.

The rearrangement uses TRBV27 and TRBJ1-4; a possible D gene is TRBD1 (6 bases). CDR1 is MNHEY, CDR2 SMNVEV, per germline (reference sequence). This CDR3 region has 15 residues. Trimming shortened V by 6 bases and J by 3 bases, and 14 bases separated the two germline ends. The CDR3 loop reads CASRPARGSNEKLFF. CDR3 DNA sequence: TGTGCCAGCAGGCCTGCCAGGGGATCTAATGAAAAACTGTTTTTT.